The clone carrying this T cell receptor (beta chain) was detected many times. This entry comes from a study of siplizumab effects on memory and regulatory T cells. CDR1 and CDR2 from the germline V gene are SQVTM and ANQGSEA. The CDR3 runs 15 residues. Germline trimming cut 7 bases from V and 2 bases from J; bases unmatched to any gene: 10. The data were produced by immunoSEQ multiplex PCR, yet TCRdb's version contains in-frame clones alone and is incomplete. The repertoire holds roughly 100,000 clones, with around 90% as singletons. The rearrangement uses TRBV29-1 and TRBJ1-3, with 8 nucleotides matching TRBD1. The sequence came from a human donor in good health. Sequencing was performed on non-Treg CD4+ T cells sorted from blood. The CDR3 DNA reads TGCAGCGCCCGCGGGGTGACAGGGGCTGGAAACACCATATATTTT. This translates into CSARGVTGAGNTIYF.